The 22 T cell receptor beta chains below were found in one sample sequenced in a study of CD8+ T cells in alopecia areata. The authors extracted RNA and reverse transcribed it into cDNA as the sequencing template. Sequencing was performed with immunoSEQ multiplex PCR; in TCRdb, only in-frame clones are kept and a portion is missing. The table includes 150,000 or so clones, 45% to 60% detected once. Sequences were obtained from CD4+ T cells sorted from blood. All receptors derive from a human donor in good health.

V and J are TRBV29-1 and TRBJ1-2, with D possibly being TRBD1 (5 bases). This CDR3 region has 13 residues. Germline lookup yields CDR1 SQVTM and CDR2 ANQGSEA. Trimming took off 2 bases at V and 6 bases at J, with 13 bases between the two ends. The CDR3 loop reads CSVEYRTPNGYTF. The CDR3 DNA is TGCAGCGTTGAATACCGGACACCAAATGGCTACACCTTC.

This chain joins TRBV30 and TRBJ1-5, with D perhaps matching TRBD1 (6 bases). CDR3 length: 16 residues. Germline V gives CDR1 GTSNPN, CDR2 SVGIG (reference sequence). Trimming removed 1 base from V and 2 bases from J, with 15 bases in between. CDR3 coding DNA: TGTGCCTGGAGTGACTGGGACAAAGGTGGCAATCAGCCCCAGCATTTT. Its protein is CAWSDWDKGGNQPQHF.

With respect to this clone: Its ends do not fully match the called genes, so a read error is possible. Written as DNA, the CDR3 is TGCGCCAGTACCCCGGTGCTCCTAGCACGGGGCAATGAGCAGTTCTTC. This codes for CASTPVLLARGNEQFF. The chain combines TRBV19 with TRBJ2-1, with a tentative D call TRBD2 (5 bases). Germline CDR1 and CDR2: LNHDA and SQIVND (reference sequence). The CDR3 loop spans 16 amino acids.

The chain uses TRBV2 and TRBJ2-3, with 8 bases matching TRBD2. The CDR3 covers 16 residues. Germline-derived CDR1 and CDR2 are SNHLY and FYNNEI. The V and J ends lost 6 bases and 3 bases, in that order; junction bases with no gene match: 11. This CDR3 is CASRGGRTSTTDTQYF. The CDR3 bases are TGTGCCAGCAGGGGTGGACGGACTAGCACGACAGATACGCAGTATTTT.

The rearrangement uses TRBV30 and TRBJ1-2; 7 bases align to TRBD1. The V gene end was trimmed by 0 bases and the J gene end by 7 bases; junction bases not matched to a gene: 5. In germline, CDR1 is GTSNPN, CDR2 SVGIG (reference sequence). The CDR3 has 13 residues. CDR3 bases: TGTGCCTGGAGTGTACAGGGGCGAAGTGGCTACACCTTC. Translated: CAWSVQGRSGYTF.

The chain carries TRBV28 and TRBJ1-2; 9 nucleotides line up with TRBD1. Germline V gene lookup returns CDR1 MDHEN and CDR2 SYDVKM. V was pared by 1 base and J by 6 bases, with 9 bases of the junction left unmatched. The length of the CDR3 is 16 residues. As DNA, the CDR3 is TGTGCCAGCAGTTTATTCCCTGGACAGGGGAAAGATGGCTACACCTTC. Protein product: CASSLFPGQGKDGYTF.

As to this clone: Additional DNA sequences in this sample encode the identical CDR3. V is TRBV10-3 and J is TRBJ2-3; no reliable D call. CDR1 and CDR2 (germline): ENHRY, SYGVKD. Trimming left V 4 bases short and J 5 bases short, with 4 bases between. CDR3 length: 11 amino acids. The CDR3 sequence: CAISGGDTQYF. CDR3 coding DNA: TGTGCCATCAGTGGAGGAGATACGCAGTATTTT.

This chain connects TRBV20-1 to TRBJ2-7; 8 positions match TRBD1. The CDR3 extends over 11 amino acids. V gave up 5 bases and J gave up 5 bases; unmatched junction bases: 2. Per germline, CDR1 DFQATT and CDR2 SNEGSKA (reference sequence). As DNA, the CDR3 is TGCAGTGCTCAGACAGGGGACGAGCAGTACTTC. This encodes CSAQTGDEQYF.

J is TRBJ2-7 and V is TRBV6-6, with a tentative D call TRBD2 (5 bases). Germline CDR1 MNHNY, CDR2 SVGAGI (reference sequence). The CDR3 has 14 amino acids. With 4 bases removed from V and 2 bases from J, the gap between germline ends came to 12 bases. The CDR3 loop reads CASSSPPGTYEQYF. The CDR3 DNA is TGTGCCAGCAGTTCCCCGCCGGGGACCTACGAGCAGTACTTC.

J is TRBJ2-7 and V is TRBV9, with D perhaps TRBD2 (5 bases). The ends were cut back, 0 bases at V and 3 bases at J, with 13 bases in the middle. Germline V gives CDR1 SGDLS, CDR2 YYNGEE. The CDR3 is 15 amino acids. Written as DNA, the CDR3 is TGTGCCAGCAGCGTAGCTCCGGGGATCAGCTACGAGCAGTACTTC. Protein: CASSVAPGISYEQYF.

V is TRBV6-5 and J is TRBJ1-5; D gene unclear. CDR3 length equals 13 residues. Trimming left V 8 bases short and J 2 bases short, with 10 bases between. Germline CDR1 reads MNHEY; CDR2 reads SVGAGI. CDR3 sequence reads: CASCGGGNQPQHF. The CDR3 nucleotides read TGTGCCAGCTGTGGTGGCGGCAATCAGCCCCAGCATTTT.

This clone was counted only a few times. The J gene is TRBJ1-5, the V gene TRBV21-1. TRBV21-1 is shown as a pseudogene. The length of the CDR3 is 12 residues. The CDR3 DNA sequence: TGTGCCAGCAGCAAAGAAGAGAAGCCCCAGCATTTT. Protein product: CASSKEEKPQHF.

V gene TRBV2 combines with J gene TRBJ2-5; 9 bases map to TRBD1. This CDR3 is 13 amino acids long. Germline loops: CDR1 SNHLY, CDR2 FYNNEI. J gave up 4 bases and V 6 bases, and 3 bases lay outside the gene matches. DNA for the CDR3: TGTGCCAGCAGAAAGGACAGGGGAGAGACCCAGTACTTC. Protein sequence: CASRKDRGETQYF.

The rearrangement joins TRBV7-6 to TRBJ2-1; no firm D call. The CDR3 is 11 amino acids. Germline V gene data show CDR1 as SGHVS and CDR2 as FNYEAQ. Deletions cut 5 bases from V and 8 bases from J, with 7 bases between. CDR3 residues: CASSARHEQFF. In DNA, the CDR3 is TGTGCCAGCAGCGCACGACATGAGCAGTTCTTC.

This sequence joins TRBV2 and TRBJ1-5; 8 positions agree with TRBD1. V shed 5 bases and J 7 bases; nucleotides not matched to a gene: 10. The CDR3 extends over 15 amino acids. The germline V gene has CDR1 SNHLY and CDR2 FYNNEI. The DNA of the CDR3 is TGTGCCAGCAGTCGCTTGACAGGGGCGGGGCAGCCCCAGCATTTT. Translated: CASSRLTGAGQPQHF.

This clone was seen only a few times. This chain's CDR3 is CAIAPAGVDEQFF. The CDR3 DNA reads as TGTGCCATCGCACCAGCGGGAGTGGATGAGCAGTTCTTC. This chain links TRBV10-3 with TRBJ2-1, with 8 bases identical to TRBD2. V dropped 8 bases and J dropped 8; count of bases not matched to a gene: 8. The CDR3 has 13 residues. Germline loops: CDR1 ENHRY, CDR2 SYGVKD.

The J gene is TRBJ2-4, the V gene TRBV28; the match to TRBD2 covers 14 bases. This CDR3 has 16 residues. J gave up 6 bases and V 5 bases, and 6 bases lay outside the gene matches. Per germline, CDR1 MDHEN and CDR2 SYDVKM. CDR3 protein: CASSTGLAGVTNIQYF. CDR3 nucleotides: TGTGCCAGCAGTACGGGACTAGCGGGAGTCACAAACATTCAGTACTTC.

This clone was recorded a few times. Other DNA sequences within the sample encode an identical CDR3. The V and J genes are TRBV30 and TRBJ1-6; D unclear. Germline V gives CDR1 GTSNPN, CDR2 SVGIG (reference sequence). The ends were cut back, 0 bases at V and 7 bases at J, with 7 bases in the middle. This CDR3 comprises 13 residues. CDR3 amino acids: CAWSVQRNSPLHF. The DNA for the CDR3 is TGTGCCTGGAGTGTACAGAGAAATTCACCCCTCCACTTT.

This clone was counted a few times. V and J are TRBV29-1 and TRBJ2-3; D is perhaps TRBD2 (5 bases). V was cut by 4 bases and J by 7 bases, with 18 bases left in between. This CDR3 region has 14 residues. Germline CDR1 and CDR2: SQVTM and ANQGSEA. This CDR3 reads CSVAQRLAPNTQYF. As DNA, the CDR3 is TGCAGCGTTGCTCAGAGGCTAGCACCAAATACGCAGTATTTT.

This clone has only a few counts. V usage is TRBV5-6 and J usage is TRBJ1-4, with D perhaps TRBD1 (6 bases). The CDR3 spans 14 residues. Germline CDR1 and CDR2: SGHDT and YYEEEE. V shed 4 bases and J shed 6 bases, with 13 bases lying between them. CDR3 sequence (DNA): TGTGCCAGCAGCGACGGACAGCTGCATGAAAAACTGTTTTTT. Encoded protein: CASSDGQLHEKLFF.

V is TRBV5-6 and J is TRBJ2-3; 15 bases are a match to TRBD2. The CDR3 is 19 residues long. Germline CDR1 and CDR2: SGHDT and YYEEEE. The junction had 9 bases not matched to a gene; V was cut back by 4 bases and J by 0 bases. CDR3 nucleotide sequence: TGTGCCAGCAGCCGGGGACTAGCGGGAGGCCAACCAAGCACAGATACGCAGTATTTT. It encodes CASSRGLAGGQPSTDTQYF.

The chain joins TRBV29-1 to TRBJ2-2; D call uncertain. Trimming stripped 6 bases from V and 3 bases from J, with 8 bases between. Germline V gene lookup returns CDR1 SQVTM and CDR2 ANQGSEA. There are 12 residues in the CDR3. CDR3 bases: TGCAGCGTGGCGACGGACACCGGGGAGCTGTTTTTT. Encoded protein: CSVATDTGELFF.